This TCR beta chain was sequenced in a study of T cells in Graves' hyperthyroidism and ophthalmopathy. Findings and limits, study-wide: Model predictions of ophthalmopathy came a median roughly 6.4 months before onset. Blood also held most thyroid clonotypes expanded beyond 0.001.

Uncontrolled infection, other autoimmune disease, pregnancy or lactation excluded patients. PBMCs were obtained from 10 ml fresh peripheral blood. To note about this clonotype: The antigen is not known.

Amplification of TCR beta CDR3 regions was performed using RNA transcripts as template. HTBI primers were employed in a first-round RT-PCR of the TCR CDR3. TCRdb recomputed calls from the multiplex PCR reads with MiXCR, one row per CDR3 protein. This sample yields 500,000 to 800,000 distinct CDR3 sequences, of which roughly 14% are seen a single time; under 15% belongs to the top ten. CDR1 SGHTA and CDR2 FQGTGA come from the germline V gene. The CDR3 has 14 amino acids. Trimming at V came to 2 bases and at J to 9 bases, leaving 5 bases not matched to a gene. This sequence joins TRBV7-3 and TRBJ2-1; the match to TRBD1 covers 9 bases. The sequencing input was blood. The clonotype comes from a woman between 50 and 59 years old with Graves' ophthalmopathy. The CDR3 coding sequence is TGTGCCAGCAGCTTAGTGGGACAGGGAGGTGAGCAGTTCTTC. Encoded protein: CASSLVGQGGEQFF.